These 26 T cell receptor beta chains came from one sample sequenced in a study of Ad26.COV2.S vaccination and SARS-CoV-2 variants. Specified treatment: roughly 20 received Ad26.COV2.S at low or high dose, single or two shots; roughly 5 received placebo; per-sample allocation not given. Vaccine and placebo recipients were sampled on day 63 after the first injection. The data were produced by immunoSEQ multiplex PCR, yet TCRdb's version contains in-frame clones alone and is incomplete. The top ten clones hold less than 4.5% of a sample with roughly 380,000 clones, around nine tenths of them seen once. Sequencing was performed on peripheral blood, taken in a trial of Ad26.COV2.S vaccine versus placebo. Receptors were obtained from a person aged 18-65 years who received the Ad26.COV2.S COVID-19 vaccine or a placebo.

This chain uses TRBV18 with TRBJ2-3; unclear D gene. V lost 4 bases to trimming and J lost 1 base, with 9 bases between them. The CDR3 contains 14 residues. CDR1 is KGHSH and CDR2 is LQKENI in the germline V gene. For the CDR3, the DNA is TGTGCCAGCTCACTGCGCGCCGGCACAGATACGCAGTATTTT. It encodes CASSLRAGTDTQYF.

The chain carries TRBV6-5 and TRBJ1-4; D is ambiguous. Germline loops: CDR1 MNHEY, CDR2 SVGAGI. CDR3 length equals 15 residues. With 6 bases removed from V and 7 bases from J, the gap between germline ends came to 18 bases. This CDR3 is CASSQAILGTEKLFF. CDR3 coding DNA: TGTGCCAGCAGCCAAGCCATCCTGGGCACTGAAAAACTGTTTTTT.

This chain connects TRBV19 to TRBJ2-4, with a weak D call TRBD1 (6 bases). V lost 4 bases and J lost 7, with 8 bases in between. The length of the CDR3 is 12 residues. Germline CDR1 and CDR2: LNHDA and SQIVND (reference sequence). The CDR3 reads CASSKRGNIQYF. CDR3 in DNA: TGTGCCAGTAGTAAAAGGGGGAACATTCAGTACTTC. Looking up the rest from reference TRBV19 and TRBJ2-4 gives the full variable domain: DGGITQSPKYLFRKEGQNVTLSCEQNLNHDAMYWYRQDPGQGLRLIYYSQIVNDFQKGDIAEGYSVSREKKESFPLTVTSAQKNPTAFYLCASSKRGNIQYFGAGTRLSVL.

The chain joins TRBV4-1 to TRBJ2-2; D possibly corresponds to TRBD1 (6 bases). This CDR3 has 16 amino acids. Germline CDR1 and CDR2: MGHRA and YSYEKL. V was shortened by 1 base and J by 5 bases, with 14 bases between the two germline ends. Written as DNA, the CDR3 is TGCGCCAGCAGCCAAGCAGCAGGGGTGATAACCGGGGAGCTGTTTTTT. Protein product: CASSQAAGVITGELFF.

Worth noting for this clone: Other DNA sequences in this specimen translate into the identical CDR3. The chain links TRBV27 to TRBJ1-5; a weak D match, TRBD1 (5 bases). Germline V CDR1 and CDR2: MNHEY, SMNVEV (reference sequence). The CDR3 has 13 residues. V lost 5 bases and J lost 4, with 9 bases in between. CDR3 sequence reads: CASSLQGNQPQHF. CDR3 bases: TGTGCCAGCAGTCTGCAGGGAAATCAGCCCCAGCATTTT.

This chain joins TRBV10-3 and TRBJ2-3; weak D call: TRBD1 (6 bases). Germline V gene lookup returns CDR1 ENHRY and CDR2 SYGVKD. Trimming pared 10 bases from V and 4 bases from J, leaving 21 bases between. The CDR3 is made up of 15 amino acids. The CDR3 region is CATRVQGPSPDTQYF. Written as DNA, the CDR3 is TGTGCCACGAGAGTACAGGGCCCAAGCCCAGATACGCAGTATTTT.

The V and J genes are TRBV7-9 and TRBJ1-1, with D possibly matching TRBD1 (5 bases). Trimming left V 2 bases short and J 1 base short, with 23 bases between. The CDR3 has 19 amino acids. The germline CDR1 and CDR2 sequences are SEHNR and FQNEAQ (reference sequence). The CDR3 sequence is CASSLYWGGPEQENTEAFF. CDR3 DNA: TGTGCCAGCAGCTTATATTGGGGTGGTCCGGAACAGGAGAACACTGAAGCTTTCTTT. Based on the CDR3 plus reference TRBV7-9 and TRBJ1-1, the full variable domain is DTGVSQNPRHKITKRGQNVTFRCDPISEHNRLYWYRQTLGQGPEFLTYFQNEAQLEKSRLLSDRFSAERPKGSFSTLEIQRTEQGDSAMYLCASSLYWGGPEQENTEAFFGQGTRLTVV.

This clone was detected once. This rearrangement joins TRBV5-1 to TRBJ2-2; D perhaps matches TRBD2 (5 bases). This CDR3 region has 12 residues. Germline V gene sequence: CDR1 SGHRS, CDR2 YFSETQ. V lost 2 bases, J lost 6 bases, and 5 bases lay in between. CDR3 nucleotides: TGCGCCAGCAGCTTTAGCGCCGGGGAGCTGTTTTTT. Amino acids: CASSFSAGELFF.

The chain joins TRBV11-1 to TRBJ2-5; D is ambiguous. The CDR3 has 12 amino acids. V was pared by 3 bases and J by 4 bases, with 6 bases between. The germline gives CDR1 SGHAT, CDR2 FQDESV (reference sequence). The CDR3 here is CASSLYAETQYF. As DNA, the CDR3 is TGTGCCAGCAGCTTGTACGCAGAGACCCAGTACTTC.

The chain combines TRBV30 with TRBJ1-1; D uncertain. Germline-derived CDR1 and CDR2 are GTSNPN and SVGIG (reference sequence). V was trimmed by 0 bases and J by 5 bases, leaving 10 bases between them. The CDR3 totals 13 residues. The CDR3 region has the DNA TGTGCCTGGAGTGTTTCATTCCAGACTGAAGCTTTCTTT. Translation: CAWSVSFQTEAFF.

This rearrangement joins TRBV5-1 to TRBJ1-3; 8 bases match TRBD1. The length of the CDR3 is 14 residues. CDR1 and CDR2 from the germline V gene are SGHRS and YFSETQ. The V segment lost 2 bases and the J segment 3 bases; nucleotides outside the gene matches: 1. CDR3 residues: CASSLQGDGNTIYF. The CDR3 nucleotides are TGCGCCAGCAGCTTACAGGGGGATGGAAACACCATATATTTT.

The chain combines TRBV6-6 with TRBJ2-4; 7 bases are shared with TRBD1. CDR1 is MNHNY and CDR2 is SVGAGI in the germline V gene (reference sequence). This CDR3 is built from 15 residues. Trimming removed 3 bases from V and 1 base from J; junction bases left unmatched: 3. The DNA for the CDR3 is TGTGCCAGCAGTTATCCACAGGGGGCCAAAAACATTCAGTACTTC. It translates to CASSYPQGAKNIQYF.

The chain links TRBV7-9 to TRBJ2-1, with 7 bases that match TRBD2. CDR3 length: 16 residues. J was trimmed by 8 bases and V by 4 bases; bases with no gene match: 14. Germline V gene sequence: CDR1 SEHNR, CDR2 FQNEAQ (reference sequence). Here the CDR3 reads CASSSPVGGFLHEQFF. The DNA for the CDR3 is TGTGCCAGCAGCTCCCCGGTGGGGGGGTTCCTCCATGAGCAGTTCTTC.

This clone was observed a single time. CDR3 in DNA: TGTGCCAGCAGTTACTCGCGGGGGGCAGGGTATACGCAGTATTTT. This codes for CASSYSRGAGYTQYF. The chain joins TRBV6-2 or TRBV6-3 to TRBJ2-3; 8 nucleotides line up with TRBD2. J gave up 7 bases and V 0 bases, and 6 bases lay outside the gene matches. The CDR3 runs 15 residues. Germline V CDR1 and CDR2: MNHEY, SVGEGT.

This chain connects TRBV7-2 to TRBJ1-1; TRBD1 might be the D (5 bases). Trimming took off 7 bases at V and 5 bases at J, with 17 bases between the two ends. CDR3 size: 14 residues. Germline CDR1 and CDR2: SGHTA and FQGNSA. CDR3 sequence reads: CASTPGLGTTEAFF. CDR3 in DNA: TGTGCCAGCACCCCGGGACTGGGAACGACTGAAGCTTTCTTT.

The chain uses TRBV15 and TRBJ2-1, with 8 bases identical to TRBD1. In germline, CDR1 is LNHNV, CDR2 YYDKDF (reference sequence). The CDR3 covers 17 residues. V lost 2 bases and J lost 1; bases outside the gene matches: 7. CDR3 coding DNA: TGTGCCACCAGCAGAACTCGACAGGGGCCGTCCTACAATGAGCAGTTCTTC. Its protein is CATSRTRQGPSYNEQFF.

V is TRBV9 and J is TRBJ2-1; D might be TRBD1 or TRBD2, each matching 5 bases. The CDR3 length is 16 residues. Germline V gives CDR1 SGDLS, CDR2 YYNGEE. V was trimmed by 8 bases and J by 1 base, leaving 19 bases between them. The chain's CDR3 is CASEKGLRGSYNEQFF. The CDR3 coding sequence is TGTGCCAGTGAGAAGGGATTGAGGGGTTCCTACAATGAGCAGTTCTTC.

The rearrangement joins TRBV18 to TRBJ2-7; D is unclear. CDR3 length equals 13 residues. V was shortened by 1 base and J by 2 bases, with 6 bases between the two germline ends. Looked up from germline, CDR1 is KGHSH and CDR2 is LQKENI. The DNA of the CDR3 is TGTGCCAGCTCACCACAGCTCACCTACGAGCAGTACTTC. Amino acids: CASSPQLTYEQYF.

Written as DNA, the CDR3 is TGTGCCAGCAGCTTGGACGGGACAGGGAGCGAGCAGTACTTC. This gives the protein CASSLDGTGSEQYF. The V and J genes are TRBV11-2 and TRBJ2-7; 9 bases map to TRBD1. CDR1 SGHAT and CDR2 FQNNGV come from the germline V gene. Unmatched junction bases numbered 6, after V lost 3 bases and J lost 6 bases. CDR3 length equals 14 residues. Together with reference TRBV11-2 and TRBJ2-7, the CDR3 gives the full variable domain: EAGVAQSPRYKIIEKRQSVAFWCNPISGHATLYWYQQILGQGPKLLIQFQNNGVVDDSQLPKDRFSAERLKGVDSTLKIQPAKLEDSAVYLCASSLDGTGSEQYFGPGTRLTVT.

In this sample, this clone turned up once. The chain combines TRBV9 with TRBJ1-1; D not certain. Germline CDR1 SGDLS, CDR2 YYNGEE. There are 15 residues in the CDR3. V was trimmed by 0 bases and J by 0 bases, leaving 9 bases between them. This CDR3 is CASSVGDQLNTEAFF. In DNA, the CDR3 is TGTGCCAGCAGCGTAGGTGACCAATTGAACACTGAAGCTTTCTTT.

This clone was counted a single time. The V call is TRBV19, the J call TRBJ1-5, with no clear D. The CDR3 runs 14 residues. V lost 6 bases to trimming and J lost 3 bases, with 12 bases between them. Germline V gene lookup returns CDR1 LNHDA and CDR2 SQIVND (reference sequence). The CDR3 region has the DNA TGTGCCAGTAGCCGGGCGGGGTACAATCAGCCCCAGCATTTT. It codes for CASSRAGYNQPQHF.

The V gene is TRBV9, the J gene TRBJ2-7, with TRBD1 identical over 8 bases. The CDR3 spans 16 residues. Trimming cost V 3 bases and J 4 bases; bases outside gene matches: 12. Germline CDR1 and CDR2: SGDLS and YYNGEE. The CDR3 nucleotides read TGTGCCAGCAGCGCCTCCGCCGTGGACAGGGTGTACGAGCAGTACTTC. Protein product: CASSASAVDRVYEQYF.

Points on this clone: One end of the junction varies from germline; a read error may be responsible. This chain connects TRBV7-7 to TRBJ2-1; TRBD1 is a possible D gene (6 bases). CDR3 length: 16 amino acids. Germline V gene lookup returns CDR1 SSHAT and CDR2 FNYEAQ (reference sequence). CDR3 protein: CASSLRGRGPLDEQFF. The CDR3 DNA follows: TGTGCTAGCAGCTTACGCGGCAGGGGTCCCCTCGATGAGCAGTTCTTC.

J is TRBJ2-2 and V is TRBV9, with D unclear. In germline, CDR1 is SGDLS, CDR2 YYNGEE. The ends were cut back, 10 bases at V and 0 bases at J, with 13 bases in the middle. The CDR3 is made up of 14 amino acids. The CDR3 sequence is CAGSVGTNTGELFF. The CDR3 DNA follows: TGTGCCGGATCGGTAGGGACGAACACCGGGGAGCTGTTTTTT.

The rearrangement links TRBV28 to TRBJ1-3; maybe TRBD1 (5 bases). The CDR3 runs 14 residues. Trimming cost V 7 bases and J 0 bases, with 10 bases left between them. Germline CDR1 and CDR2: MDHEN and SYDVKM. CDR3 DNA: TGTGCCAGCATCCAAGGGGTCTCTGGAAACACCATATATTTT. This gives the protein CASIQGVSGNTIYF.

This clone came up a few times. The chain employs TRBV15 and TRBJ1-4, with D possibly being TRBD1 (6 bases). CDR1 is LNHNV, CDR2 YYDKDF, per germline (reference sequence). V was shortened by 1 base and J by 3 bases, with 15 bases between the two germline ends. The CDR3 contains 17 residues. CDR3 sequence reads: CATSRGPRRGANEKLFF. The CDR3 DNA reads TGTGCCACCAGCAGAGGACCTCGTAGGGGGGCTAATGAAAAACTGTTTTTT.